A selection of T cell receptor beta chains follows, all from one sample in a study of CD8 T cells in ankylosing spondylitis. TCRdb ran MiXCR on the 5' RACE reads and lists one entry per CDR3 protein. Altogether some 840,000 distinct CDR3 sequences are present, roughly 12% being singletons, with the ten largest covering more than 0.5%. What was sequenced was blood, either unsorted or a sorted T cell fraction (not recorded which). These receptors all stem from a male donor with ankylosing spondylitis. CDR3s include the opening cysteine and the closing phenylalanine or tryptophan. Each record gives: J gene, V gene, D gene, clone size, CDR3 DNA, CDR3 protein. D genes are given only for firm matches. Not all rows give a size; the values are once, few, many and, for expanded clones, a class.

TRBJ2-1 | TRBV7-2 | - | - | TGTGCCAGCAGCCATTCCTGGACTGCCGAGCAGTTCTTC | CASSHSWTAEQFF
TRBJ1-2 | TRBV9 | TRBD1 | - | TGTGCCAGCAGCGCCCTTCGGGACAGGGGCGGATATGGCTACACCTTC | CASSALRDRGGYGYTF
TRBJ2-7 | TRBV20-1 | - | few | TGCAGTGCAACGGTCCCTAATTCCTACGAGCAGTACTTC | CSATVPNSYEQYF
TRBJ2-5 | TRBV12-3/TRBV12-4 | - | many | TGTGCCAGCAGTTTGGACGGGAGAGAGACCCAGTACTTC | CASSLDGRETQYF
TRBJ2-1 | TRBV24-1 | - | - | TGTGCCACCAGTGATTCTTCAGGGATAGATGAGCAGTTCTTC | CATSDSSGIDEQFF
TRBJ1-2 | TRBV7-9 | - | few | TGTGCCAGCAGCTCCGGTTTGGGGGGGACTTATGGCTACACCTTC | CASSSGLGGTYGYTF
TRBJ2-5 | TRBV7-2 | - | few | TGTGCCAGCAGGACGGGGTCGGGGGAGACCCAGTACTTC | CASRTGSGETQYF
TRBJ2-5 | TRBV5-1 | - | many | TGTGCCAGCAGCTTAGTGGGGGAGACCCAGTACTTC | CASSLVGETQYF
TRBJ2-7 | TRBV20-1 | - | - | TGCAGTGCTTCGCGGGACAAGCAGTACTTC | CSASRDKQYF
TRBJ2-5 | TRBV28 | - | few | TGTGCCAGCAGTCCCCGGGGAGATTACCAAGAGACCCAGTACTTC | CASSPRGDYQETQYF
TRBJ1-1 | TRBV15 | - | few | TGTGCCACCAGCAGAGTATGGGATTTGAACACTGAAGCTTTCTTT | CATSRVWDLNTEAFF
TRBJ2-1 | TRBV7-2 | - | few | TGTGCCAGCAGCCCTACAGCCGGGGTGGGAAATGAGCAGTTCTTC | CASSPTAGVGNEQFF
TRBJ1-1 | TRBV6-5 | - | - | TGTGCCAGCATCAGTGTCGCGTCGGCTTTCTTT | CASISVASAFF
TRBJ1-1 | TRBV6-1 | - | few | TGTGCCAGCACCCCCTCGGGGGGATCGAACACTGAAGCTTTCTTT | CASTPSGGSNTEAFF
TRBJ1-5 | TRBV2 | - | - | TGTGCCAGCAGTGGCCCCGATCGAGGGTCCCAGCATTTT | CASSGPDRGSQHF
TRBJ2-7 | TRBV20-1 | - | few | TGCAGTGCTAGAGAAGGGCCCGTCCCCAACGAGCAGTACTTC | CSAREGPVPNEQYF
TRBJ1-6 | TRBV4-2 | - | - | TGTGCCAGCAGCACCCTGAGTGGGCCGGGGCCCCCACCCCTCCACTTT | CASSTLSGPGPPPLHF
TRBJ1-6 | TRBV20-1 | - | many | TGCAGTGCTTACAGGGATTCACCCCTCCACTTT | CSAYRDSPLHF
TRBJ2-7 | TRBV12-3/TRBV12-4 | TRBD1 | once | TGTGCCAGCAGTTCCCCGGACAGGGGGGTCTACGAGCAGTACTTC | CASSSPDRGVYEQYF
TRBJ2-2 | TRBV7-2 | TRBD1 | few | TGTGCCAGCAGCTTTGTGGGACAGCAGAAGCTGTTTTTT | CASSFVGQQKLFF
TRBJ2-1 | TRBV7-9 | TRBD2 | - | TGTGCCAGCACACTAGCGGGGGGGAATGAGCAGTTCTTC | CASTLAGGNEQFF